The 21 T cell receptor beta chains in this list originate from one sample, sequenced in a study of T cell responses to AZD1222 COVID-19 vaccine. Sequencing was performed with immunoSEQ multiplex PCR; in TCRdb, only in-frame clones are kept and a portion is missing. The data contain approximately 170,000 clones, 80% to 95% of them singletons. The sequences come from peripheral blood, collected on day 0 of AZD1222 vaccination. The receptors derive from an adult in good health.

V usage is TRBV27 and J usage is TRBJ2-7; 9 bases are shared with TRBD1. Germline values: CDR1 MNHEY, CDR2 SMNVEV (reference sequence). Trimming removed 8 bases from V and 2 bases from J; junction bases left unmatched: 7. The CDR3 spans 14 residues. CDR3 DNA sequence: TGTGCCAGCTATGGGACAGGGAATACCTACGAGCAGTACTTC. It translates to CASYGTGNTYEQYF.

The V gene is TRBV5-1, the J gene TRBJ2-1; TRBD2 matches 10 bases. The V gene end was trimmed by 4 bases and the J gene end by 7 bases; junction bases not matched to a gene: 5. This CDR3 region has 14 residues. Germline-derived CDR1 and CDR2 are SGHRS and YFSETQ. CDR3 bases: TGCGCCAGCAGCATAGCGGGGGGTCAAAATGAGCAGTTCTTC. This encodes CASSIAGGQNEQFF.

This clone was detected once. The gene calls are TRBV4-1 and TRBJ2-5, with D perhaps TRBD1 (6 bases). V was shortened by 0 bases and J by 4 bases, with 12 bases between the two germline ends. CDR1 and CDR2 from the germline V gene are MGHRA and YSYEKL. CDR3 length: 15 amino acids. CDR3 residues: CASSQEPRRGETQYF. In DNA form, the CDR3 reads TGCGCCAGCAGCCAAGAGCCTCGCAGGGGAGAGACCCAGTACTTC.

This clone was counted a single time. The chain has TRBV30 and TRBJ2-1, with D perhaps TRBD1 or TRBD2 (7 bases each). CDR1 is GTSNPN and CDR2 is SVGIG in the germline V gene (reference sequence). Trimming removed 4 bases at V and 1 base at J, with 14 bases between. The CDR3 runs to 15 residues. In DNA form, the CDR3 reads TGTGCCTGGACCCCAGGGGGGGGATCCTACAATGAGCAGTTCTTC. Protein product: CAWTPGGGSYNEQFF.

The V and J genes are TRBV4-1 and TRBJ1-6; possible D gene TRBD1, 5 bases. Trimming stripped 0 bases from V and 8 bases from J, with 11 bases between. There are 15 residues in the CDR3. Looked up from germline, CDR1 is MGHRA and CDR2 is YSYEKL. The CDR3 DNA reads TGCGCCAGCAGCCAAGAATCAGGGAGTTATTCACCCCTCCACTTT. The encoded protein is CASSQESGSYSPLHF.

The chain uses TRBV5-1 and TRBJ2-7, with D unresolved. The CDR3 has 15 amino acids. Trimming shortened V by 1 base and J by 7 bases, and 18 bases separated the two germline ends. Germline CDR1 SGHRS, CDR2 YFSETQ. The CDR3: CASSLLPVLSREQYF. The CDR3 region has the DNA TGCGCCAGCAGCTTGTTGCCGGTACTTTCTCGAGAGCAGTACTTC.

This chain connects TRBV2 to TRBJ1-2; no clear D gene. This CDR3 spans 13 amino acids. The germline V and J ends were trimmed by 2 bases and 2 bases, with 6 bases remaining between them. CDR1 is SNHLY and CDR2 is FYNNEI in the germline V gene. The CDR3 reads CASSEQINYGYTF. Written as DNA, the CDR3 is TGTGCCAGCAGTGAACAGATAAACTATGGCTACACCTTC. The full variable domain, in which reference TRBV2 and TRBJ1-2 provide the parts outside the CDR3, is EPEVTQTPSHQVTQMGQEVILRCVPISNHLYFYWYRQILGQKVEFLVSFYNNEISEKSEIFDDQFSVERPDGSNFTLKIRSTKLEDSAMYFCASSEQINYGYTFGSGTRLTVV.

This chain joins TRBV4-2 and TRBJ1-6, with a possible D match to TRBD1 (6 bases). The germline V gene encodes CDR1 LGHNA and CDR2 YNFKEQ. V gave up 3 bases and J gave up 7 bases, with 19 bases separating them. The CDR3 loop spans 17 amino acids. The CDR3 sequence is CASSQPQGGGLNSPLHF. DNA of the CDR3: TGTGCCAGCAGCCAGCCCCAGGGTGGGGGCTTGAATTCACCCCTCCACTTT.

The J gene is TRBJ2-1, the V gene TRBV3-1 (or the pseudogene TRBV3-2), with unresolved D. The CDR3 totals 12 residues. The V gene's germline CDR1 is LGHDT and CDR2 YNNKEL (reference sequence). V was clipped by 6 bases and J by 6 bases, with 9 bases between them. The chain's CDR3 is CASSRASNEQFF. CDR3 DNA sequence: TGTGCCAGCAGTCGGGCCTCCAATGAGCAGTTCTTC.

The chain has TRBV2 and TRBJ1-2, with 8 positions matching TRBD1. Germline V gene lookup returns CDR1 SNHLY and CDR2 FYNNEI. This CDR3 is built from 12 residues. V dropped 7 bases and J dropped 8; count of bases not matched to a gene: 6. DNA for the CDR3: TGTGCCAGCATTCGACAGGGGTCCGGCTACACCTTC. Encoded protein: CASIRQGSGYTF.

The chain recombines TRBV19 with TRBJ2-5, with TRBD1 identical over 7 bases. V was pared by 5 bases and J by 2 bases, with 5 bases of the junction left unmatched. In germline, CDR1 is LNHDA, CDR2 SQIVND (reference sequence). There are 14 residues in the CDR3. The CDR3 DNA is TGTGCCAGTAGTCCGGGGACAGCACAAGAGACCCAGTACTTC. This sequence encodes CASSPGTAQETQYF.

This chain joins TRBV2 and TRBJ1-1; no definite D call. The CDR3 totals 14 residues. Trimming stripped 7 bases from V and 1 base from J, with 13 bases between. The germline V gene encodes CDR1 SNHLY and CDR2 FYNNEI. Here the CDR3 DNA reads TGTGCCAGCACCCTACACGTGCCGAACACTGAAGCTTTCTTT. This translates into CASTLHVPNTEAFF.

The rearrangement uses TRBV6-2 or TRBV6-3 and TRBJ2-5, with D unresolved. The V and J ends lost 6 bases and 1 base respectively, with 9 bases between them. The CDR3 totals 13 residues. Germline values: CDR1 MNHEY, CDR2 SVGEGT. The CDR3, as DNA: TGTGCCAGCAGCTTCGACGCCCAAGAGACCCAGTACTTC. As protein: CASSFDAQETQYF.

This chain uses TRBV29-1 with TRBJ2-7; D is possibly TRBD1 or TRBD2 (6 bases each). Trimming shortened V by 3 bases and J by 5 bases, and 23 bases separated the two germline ends. This CDR3 contains 16 residues. Germline V lookup: CDR1 SQVTM, CDR2 ANQGSEA. The CDR3 loop is CSVDGGGGAGDHEQYF. Written as DNA, the CDR3 is TGCAGCGTTGATGGTGGTGGCGGGGCAGGGGACCACGAGCAGTACTTC.

The rearrangement links TRBV18 to TRBJ2-7; 8 bases line up with TRBD2. The CDR3 covers 16 residues. CDR1 and CDR2 from the germline V gene are KGHSH and LQKENI. Unmatched junction bases numbered 12, after V lost 3 bases and J lost 5 bases. CDR3 sequence: CASSPLAGTRSNEQYF. The CDR3 DNA is TGTGCCAGCTCACCCTTGGCCGGGACTAGAAGTAACGAGCAGTACTTC.

The genes are TRBV6-5 and TRBJ1-2; D uncertain. CDR3 length: 13 amino acids. The ends were cut back, 7 bases at V and 2 bases at J, with 11 bases in the middle. CDR1 is MNHEY, CDR2 SVGAGI, per germline. Here the CDR3 DNA reads TGTGCCAGCACCGAGGGAGGGAACTATGGCTACACCTTC. Its protein is CASTEGGNYGYTF.

CDR3 loop: CASRPTSGSSYNEQFF. DNA of the CDR3: TGTGCCAGCAGGCCGACTAGCGGGAGCTCCTACAATGAGCAGTTCTTC. The chain is built from TRBV2 and TRBJ2-1; 12 bases align to TRBD2. Germline V CDR1 and CDR2: SNHLY, FYNNEI. V was clipped by 6 bases and J by 0 bases; unmatched bases: 3. This CDR3 comprises 16 residues.

This clone has only one observation. This sequence joins TRBV3-1 (or the pseudogene TRBV3-2) and TRBJ2-1; 10 nucleotides match TRBD2. Germline-derived CDR1 and CDR2 are LGHDT and YNNKEL (reference sequence). J lost 6 bases, V lost 1 base, and 6 bases had no gene match. CDR3 length equals 16 residues. CDR3 in amino acids: CASSQGGRLAGNEQFF. The DNA for the CDR3 is TGTGCCAGCAGCCAAGGGGGGAGACTAGCGGGCAATGAGCAGTTCTTC.

This rearrangement joins TRBV7-2 to TRBJ1-2, with D perhaps TRBD1 (6 bases). The CDR3 has 16 amino acids. Trimming left V 5 bases short and J 2 bases short, with 18 bases between. CDR1 and CDR2 from the germline V gene are SGHTA and FQGNSA. CDR3 nucleotides: TGTGCCAGCAGCCAAGGGGGGGTAGGAATAAACTATGGCTACACCTTC. Translation: CASSQGGVGINYGYTF.

This clone came up a few times. V usage is TRBV6-5 and J usage is TRBJ2-7; no firm D call. V was shortened by 2 bases and J by 1 base, with 9 bases between the two germline ends. Germline V gene lookup returns CDR1 MNHEY and CDR2 SVGAGI. The CDR3 extends over 14 amino acids. The CDR3 protein is CASSYDPTSYEQYF. CDR3 DNA: TGTGCCAGCAGTTACGATCCGACTTCCTACGAGCAGTACTTC.

The rearrangement uses TRBV10-2 and TRBJ2-6; 7 bases agree with TRBD1. V was clipped by 5 bases and J by 4 bases; unmatched bases: 11. Germline V gene lookup returns CDR1 WSHSY and CDR2 SAAADI. The CDR3 extends over 17 amino acids. Here the CDR3 reads CASSHRGARGGANVLTF. The CDR3 DNA sequence: TGCGCCAGCAGTCACAGGGGTGCCCGGGGAGGGGCCAACGTCCTGACTTTC.